Following are 27 T cell receptor beta chains from one sample sequenced in a study of blood T cell repertoires in COVID-19. The data were produced by immunoSEQ multiplex PCR, yet TCRdb's version contains in-frame clones alone and is incomplete. Found here are under 300,000 clones, about nine tenths of them singletons; the top ten hold roughly 6%. The sequencing sample was made of PBMCs or T cells enriched from blood (not recorded which). The receptors stem from a woman aged 30 to 39 with acute COVID-19.

A few counts support this clone. The chain couples TRBV18 to TRBJ1-5; 10 bases match TRBD1. Germline lookup yields CDR1 KGHSH and CDR2 LQKENI. This CDR3 is 13 amino acids long. The junction had 3 bases not matched to a gene; V was cut back by 3 bases and J by 10 bases. DNA of the CDR3: TGTGCCAGCTCACCGGGACAGGGGCTCCCCCAGCATTTT. Translated, it gives CASSPGQGLPQHF.

The rearrangement links TRBV27 to TRBJ2-3, with 7 bases that match TRBD1. The CDR3 extends over 13 amino acids. The V gene end was trimmed by 10 bases and the J gene end by 0 bases; junction bases not matched to a gene: 4. CDR1 MNHEY and CDR2 SMNVEV come from the germline V gene (reference sequence). CDR3 nucleotides: TGTGCCACCGGACAGGCTAGCACAGATACGCAGTATTTT. It is translated as CATGQASTDTQYF.

V is TRBV9 and J is TRBJ2-3; D is uncertain. Germline lookup yields CDR1 SGDLS and CDR2 YYNGEE. V was trimmed by 1 base and J by 2 bases, leaving 8 bases between them. This CDR3 contains 14 residues. The chain's CDR3 is CASSVLDYTDTQYF. The CDR3 nucleotides are TGTGCCAGCAGCGTACTAGATTACACAGATACGCAGTATTTT.

This chain connects TRBV5-1 to TRBJ2-3; TRBD2 matches at 8 bases. V shed 0 bases, J shed 6 bases, and the junction held 15 bases outside the gene matches. From germline, CDR1 is SGHRS and CDR2 YFSETQ. The CDR3 runs to 18 residues. CDR3 coding DNA: TGCGCCAGCAGCTTGGCCGGTGCAACTAGCGGAATTTACGATACGCAGTATTTT. As protein: CASSLAGATSGIYDTQYF.

The V call is TRBV19, the J call TRBJ1-5; D is possibly TRBD1 (6 bases). V gave up 5 bases and J gave up 0 bases, with 14 bases separating them. The CDR3 length is 16 residues. Looked up from germline, CDR1 is LNHDA and CDR2 is SQIVND (reference sequence). This CDR3 is CASSPRTEYSNQPQHF. CDR3 DNA: TGTGCCAGTAGTCCCAGGACAGAGTATAGCAATCAGCCCCAGCATTTT.

The DNA of the CDR3 is TGTGCCAGCAGCCATCAGACTGGGGACAGGGCTATCTACGAGCAGTACTTC. Residues: CASSHQTGDRAIYEQYF. The chain employs TRBV7-2 and TRBJ2-7; 9 bases fit TRBD1. CDR3 size: 17 residues. With V trimmed by 5 bases and J by 3 bases, 14 bases remained unmatched. Germline V gene data show CDR1 as SGHTA and CDR2 as FQGNSA.

The chain links TRBV4-1 to TRBJ1-1, with 11 bases matching TRBD1. From germline, CDR1 is MGHRA and CDR2 YSYEKL. The CDR3 extends over 18 amino acids. With V trimmed by 0 bases and J by 1 base, 7 bases remained unmatched. The CDR3 DNA is TGCGCCAGCAGCCAAGAGGGACAGGGGGTAGGGTCGAACACTGAAGCTTTCTTT. It is translated as CASSQEGQGVGSNTEAFF.

This chain connects TRBV30 to TRBJ2-6; D unresolved. Between the trimmed V and J ends, which lost 1 base and 0 bases, there was a span of 7 bases. The CDR3 is 15 residues long. The germline V gene encodes CDR1 GTSNPN and CDR2 SVGIG (reference sequence). The CDR3 loop is CAWSDTLSGANVLTF. CDR3 nucleotide sequence: TGTGCCTGGAGTGACACCCTCTCTGGGGCCAACGTCCTGACTTTC.

The rearrangement uses TRBV5-1 and TRBJ1-2; TRBD1 is a possible D gene (5 bases). CDR3 size: 15 residues. V lost 0 bases and J 4 bases, leaving 13 bases between the germline ends. Germline CDR1 SGHRS, CDR2 YFSETQ. The CDR3 DNA is TGCGCCAGCAGCTTGGCCCCCAGGGCCTCCTATGGCTACACCTTC. As protein: CASSLAPRASYGYTF.

This clone was picked up a small number of times. The V and J genes are TRBV18 and TRBJ2-7; 8 nucleotides align to TRBD1. CDR3 length: 15 residues. V lost 1 base and J lost 6; bases outside the gene matches: 8. Germline lookup yields CDR1 KGHSH and CDR2 LQKENI. The CDR3 region is CASSPLGQGIGEQYF. The CDR3 nucleotides are TGTGCCAGCTCACCACTAGGACAGGGCATTGGCGAGCAGTACTTC.

This chain links TRBV7-2 with TRBJ2-7, with 11 bases matching TRBD2. The CDR3 covers 15 residues. V gave up 4 bases and J gave up 2 bases; unmatched junction bases: 4. Looked up from germline, CDR1 is SGHTA and CDR2 is FQGNSA. The CDR3 loop is CASSSLTSGTYEQYF. The DNA of the CDR3 is TGTGCCAGCAGCTCCTTGACTAGCGGGACCTACGAGCAGTACTTC.

The gene calls are TRBV19 and TRBJ2-2, with D possibly matching TRBD1 (6 bases). CDR1 and CDR2 from the germline V gene are LNHDA and SQIVND (reference sequence). The CDR3 has 16 residues. Deletions cut 1 base from V and 1 base from J, with 10 bases between. CDR3 sequence reads: CASSIGQGMNTGELFF. The CDR3 DNA sequence: TGTGCCAGTAGTATAGGTCAGGGGATGAACACCGGGGAGCTGTTTTTT.

J is TRBJ2-5 and V is TRBV6-5; unclear D gene. This CDR3 has 13 residues. Looked up from germline, CDR1 is MNHEY and CDR2 is SVGAGI. The V and J ends lost 2 bases and 0 bases respectively, with 4 bases between them. The CDR3 here is CASSYGHQETQYF. The CDR3 DNA sequence: TGTGCCAGCAGTTACGGGCACCAAGAGACCCAGTACTTC.

The gene calls are TRBV27 and TRBJ1-5; possibly TRBD1 for D (5 bases). The CDR3 extends over 19 amino acids. The germline V and J ends were trimmed by 1 base and 6 bases, with 25 bases remaining between them. CDR1 and CDR2 from the germline V gene are MNHEY and SMNVEV (reference sequence). The CDR3 DNA follows: TGTGCCAGCAGTTTATTAATTGGCACAGGCCCTGGCCGATTTCAGCCCCAGCATTTT. The encoded protein is CASSLLIGTGPGRFQPQHF.

The chain carries TRBV19 and TRBJ1-5; D gene ambiguous. Deletions cut 4 bases from V and 3 bases from J, with 10 bases between. The CDR3 sequence is 14 residues long. The germline CDR1 and CDR2 sequences are LNHDA and SQIVND (reference sequence). CDR3 nucleotide sequence: TGTGCCAGTAGTACTGACATACTCAATCAGCCCCAGCATTTT. This translates into CASSTDILNQPQHF. The full variable domain, with the rest looked up from reference TRBV19 and TRBJ1-5, is DGGITQSPKYLFRKEGQNVTLSCEQNLNHDAMYWYRQDPGQGLRLIYYSQIVNDFQKGDIAEGYSVSREKKESFPLTVTSAQKNPTAFYLCASSTDILNQPQHFGDGTRLSIL.

The J gene is TRBJ1-2, the V gene TRBV2; D remains ambiguous. CDR1 and CDR2 from the germline V gene are SNHLY and FYNNEI. V lost 8 bases, J lost 2 bases, and 9 bases lay in between. This CDR3 is 12 amino acids long. The CDR3 sequence: CASEFRNYGYTF. The CDR3 DNA follows: TGTGCCAGCGAGTTTCGGAACTATGGCTACACCTTC.

This clone was detected once. The chain uses TRBV9 and TRBJ1-6; D possibly corresponds to TRBD1 (6 bases). Germline values: CDR1 SGDLS, CDR2 YYNGEE. The CDR3 extends over 15 amino acids. Trimming removed 4 bases from V and 6 bases from J, with 14 bases in between. CDR3 protein: CASSPRGGGNSPLHF. CDR3 DNA: TGTGCCAGCAGCCCGCGAGGGGGGGGTAATTCACCCCTCCACTTT.

V gene TRBV5-1 combines with J gene TRBJ2-2; TRBD2 agrees at 13 bases. This CDR3 spans 19 amino acids. V lost 0 bases, J lost 3 bases, and 8 bases stayed unmatched. Germline assignment: CDR1 SGHRS and CDR2 YFSETQ. Written as DNA, the CDR3 is TGCGCCAGCAGCTTGGAGTGGACTAGCGGGAGCGGGTACACCGGGGAGCTGTTTTTT. Translated: CASSLEWTSGSGYTGELFF.

V gene TRBV6-5 combines with J gene TRBJ2-7; 10 nucleotides line up with TRBD2. The CDR3 is 14 amino acids. Trimming at V came to 5 bases and at J to 5 bases, leaving 6 bases not matched to a gene. CDR1 and CDR2 from the germline V gene are MNHEY and SVGAGI. The CDR3 coding sequence is TGTGCCAGCAGTATGAGCGGGAGGGCCGACGAGCAGTACTTC. This sequence encodes CASSMSGRADEQYF.

Details on this clone: Other DNA sequences in this specimen translate into the identical CDR3. This chain joins TRBV7-3 and TRBJ1-1; D gene unclear. Germline CDR1 is SGHTA and CDR2 is FQGTGA. This CDR3 is 13 amino acids long. The ends were cut back, 2 bases at V and 1 base at J, with 5 bases in the middle. The CDR3 DNA sequence: TGTGCCAGCAGCTTACAGGAGAACACTGAAGCTTTCTTT. Protein: CASSLQENTEAFF.

The V and J genes are TRBV4-3 and TRBJ1-1; no clear D. V gave up 1 base and J gave up 3 bases, with 9 bases separating them. Germline-derived CDR1 and CDR2 are LGHNA and YSLEER. This CDR3 comprises 14 residues. The CDR3 loop is CASSQAVRDTEAFF. CDR3 bases: TGCGCCAGCAGCCAAGCTGTACGGGACACTGAAGCTTTCTTT.

V and J are TRBV9 and TRBJ2-1, with TRBD2 matching 7 bases. The CDR3 has 17 amino acids. The V gene's germline CDR1 is SGDLS and CDR2 YYNGEE. The V segment lost 4 bases and the J segment 0 bases; nucleotides outside the gene matches: 10. The CDR3: CASSPGGSSSSYNEQFF. The CDR3 DNA is TGTGCCAGCAGCCCCGGGGGGAGCTCGAGCTCCTACAATGAGCAGTTCTTC. Filled out from reference TRBV9 and TRBJ2-1, the complete variable domain reads DSGVTQTPKHLITATGQRVTLRCSPRSGDLSVYWYQQSLDQGLQFLIQYYNGEERAKGNILERFSAQQFPDLHSELNLSSLELGDSALYFCASSPGGSSSSYNEQFFGPGTRLTVL.

The rearrangement uses TRBV4-1 and TRBJ2-3; 13 bases align to TRBD2. The CDR3 is 16 residues long. Germline-derived CDR1 and CDR2 are MGHRA and YSYEKL. Unmatched junction bases numbered 5, after V lost 4 bases and J lost 4 bases. CDR3 in amino acids: CASSLRTSGSADTQYF. CDR3 coding DNA: TGCGCCAGCAGCCTTAGGACTAGCGGGAGTGCAGATACGCAGTATTTT.

The chain is built from TRBV7-3 and TRBJ2-2; perhaps TRBD2 as D (7 bases). Trimming removed 2 bases from V and 4 bases from J, with 11 bases in between. Per the germline V gene, CDR1 is SGHTA and CDR2 is FQGTGA. CDR3 size: 15 residues. The CDR3 loop is CASSLGGASTGELFF. The CDR3 DNA sequence: TGTGCCAGCAGCTTAGGGGGGGCCTCCACCGGGGAGCTGTTTTTT.

This chain uses TRBV12-3 or TRBV12-4 with TRBJ2-1; 8 bases are shared with TRBD2. Germline trimming cut 6 bases from V and 8 bases from J; bases unmatched to any gene: 6. The CDR3 is 13 residues long. The CDR3 bases are TGTGCCAGCAGGAGCGGGAGACTCGATGAGCAGTTCTTC. This sequence encodes CASRSGRLDEQFF.

This clone was observed a few times. The genes are TRBV29-1 and TRBJ1-1, with D unresolved. Looked up from germline, CDR1 is SQVTM and CDR2 is ANQGSEA. The CDR3 has 10 residues. DNA for the CDR3: TGCAGTACGAGTCGCACTGAAGCTTTCTTT. It translates to CSTSRTEAFF.

This clone was seen a few times. DNA of the CDR3: TGTGCCAGCAGCCTTAAGTCGCAGGGCGGCTCACCCCTCCACTTT. As protein: CASSLKSQGGSPLHF. The V and J genes are TRBV11-2 and TRBJ1-6; a weak D match, TRBD1 (5 bases). CDR3 size: 15 residues. Germline V gives CDR1 SGHAT, CDR2 FQNNGV. V was shortened by 5 bases and J by 10 bases, with 18 bases between the two germline ends. The full variable domain, with the rest looked up from reference TRBV11-2 and TRBJ1-6, is EAGVAQSPRYKIIEKRQSVAFWCNPISGHATLYWYQQILGQGPKLLIQFQNNGVVDDSQLPKDRFSAERLKGVDSTLKIQPAKLEDSAVYLCASSLKSQGGSPLHFGNGTRLTVT.